The 27 T cell receptor beta chains reported below all come from one sample, sequenced in a study of cytomegalovirus exposure and HLA in healthy donors. PCR used 60 Vbeta primers and 13 Jbeta primers. Data came from immunoSEQ multiplex PCR; TCRdb stores just in-frame clones and leaves some out. The ten top clones account for 1%, within a sample of more than 95,000 clones. Sequenced material: PBMCs. The receptors stem from a man between 18 and 35 years old in good health and CMV-seronegative.

The chain combines TRBV5-1 with TRBJ2-1, with 12 nucleotides matching TRBD2. Germline CDR1 and CDR2: SGHRS and YFSETQ. There are 18 residues in the CDR3. V shed 5 bases, J shed 0 bases, and the junction held 9 bases outside the gene matches. This CDR3 is CASSLLAGGRSSYNEQFF. CDR3 coding DNA: TGCGCCAGCAGTTTACTAGCGGGGGGCAGGAGCTCCTACAATGAGCAGTTCTTC.

The chain combines TRBV5-4 with TRBJ2-3; the match to TRBD1 covers 11 bases. The CDR3 sequence is 14 residues long. CDR1 is SGHNT and CDR2 is YYREEE in the germline V gene (reference sequence). Trimming took 5 bases from V and 5 from J; bases not matched to a gene: 4. The CDR3 loop is CASSRTGGIDTQYF. The CDR3 bases are TGTGCCAGCAGTAGGACAGGGGGCATAGATACGCAGTATTTT.

V gene TRBV5-1 combines with J gene TRBJ2-7; 7 bases match TRBD1. Germline CDR1 reads SGHRS; CDR2 reads YFSETQ. This CDR3 has 16 amino acids. V was clipped by 1 base and J by 6 bases; unmatched bases: 13. The chain's CDR3 is CASSLLGLGGAGEQYF. The CDR3 DNA follows: TGCGCCAGCAGCTTGCTGGGTTTAGGGGGCGCGGGCGAGCAGTACTTC.

This chain connects TRBV27 to TRBJ2-7, with TRBD2 matching over 7 bases. With 6 bases clipped from V and 3 bases from J, the junction kept 11 bases outside the gene matches. Germline values: CDR1 MNHEY, CDR2 SMNVEV (reference sequence). The CDR3 covers 15 residues. The CDR3 DNA follows: TGTGCCAGCAGACCGAAACTAGCGCGACTCTACGAGCAGTACTTC. The encoded protein is CASRPKLARLYEQYF.

The genes are TRBV27 and TRBJ2-2; 12 bases map to TRBD2. The CDR3 loop spans 16 amino acids. The V and J ends lost 7 bases and 6 bases, in that order; junction bases with no gene match: 9. Germline V gives CDR1 MNHEY, CDR2 SMNVEV (reference sequence). The CDR3 region has the DNA TGTGCCAGCACCCGGACTAGCGGGATAAAATCCGGGGAGCTGTTTTTT. It yields the protein CASTRTSGIKSGELFF.

The chain uses TRBV2 and TRBJ2-6; TRBD1 matches 7 bases. The CDR3 spans 19 residues. Trimming at V came to 0 bases and at J to 2 bases, leaving 10 bases not matched to a gene. The V gene's germline CDR1 is SNHLY and CDR2 FYNNEI. CDR3 amino acids: CASSEAFGQESPGANVLTF. For the CDR3, the DNA is TGTGCCAGCAGTGAAGCGTTTGGACAGGAGAGCCCTGGGGCCAACGTCCTGACTTTC.

The genes are TRBV19 and TRBJ2-1; the match to TRBD1 covers 12 bases. This CDR3 spans 16 amino acids. V shed 7 bases, J shed 8 bases, and the junction held 12 bases outside the gene matches. Per the germline V gene, CDR1 is LNHDA and CDR2 is SQIVND (reference sequence). The CDR3 DNA reads TGTGCCAGTACGGGTAGGAGGGACAGGGGGCCCGATGAGCAGTTCTTC. Translating gives CASTGRRDRGPDEQFF.

This chain connects TRBV30 to TRBJ2-1, with 9 nucleotides matching TRBD2. The ends lost 4 bases at V and 7 bases at J; junction bases unmatched: 14. Germline CDR1 GTSNPN, CDR2 SVGIG (reference sequence). This CDR3 region has 16 residues. The CDR3 here is CAWTSGTTNFLNEQFF. The CDR3 bases are TGTGCCTGGACTAGCGGGACCACTAACTTCCTAAATGAGCAGTTCTTC.

V gene TRBV5-1 combines with J gene TRBJ1-1, with D hard to call. V lost 4 bases and J 0 bases, leaving 10 bases between the germline ends. Germline V gene lookup returns CDR1 SGHRS and CDR2 YFSETQ. The CDR3 spans 14 residues. Here the CDR3 DNA reads TGCGCCAGCAGCCCCCCCGGTATGAACACTGAAGCTTTCTTT. This encodes CASSPPGMNTEAFF.

The chain combines TRBV18 with TRBJ1-2; 7 nucleotides line up with TRBD1. CDR3 size: 15 residues. Germline V gene lookup returns CDR1 KGHSH and CDR2 LQKENI. The trim removed 1 base at V and 0 bases at J, leaving 2 bases unmatched. The CDR3 DNA is TGTGCCAGCTCACCACAGGGGACAGCTAACTATGGCTACACCTTC. Protein sequence: CASSPQGTANYGYTF.

V and J are TRBV30 and TRBJ2-2; possibly TRBD1 for D (5 bases). The V and J ends lost 3 bases and 5 bases respectively, with 13 bases between them. Germline V gives CDR1 GTSNPN, CDR2 SVGIG (reference sequence). This CDR3 has 14 residues. CDR3 loop: CAWSKSTVTGELFF. DNA for the CDR3: TGTGCCTGGAGCAAATCGACAGTGACCGGGGAGCTGTTTTTT.

This chain connects TRBV5-1 to TRBJ1-5, with TRBD1 matching 7 bases. Germline V CDR1 and CDR2: SGHRS, YFSETQ. This CDR3 is built from 15 residues. The junction had 4 bases not matched to a gene; V was cut back by 1 base and J by 3 bases. The CDR3 here is CASSLSTGHNQPQHF. CDR3 nucleotide sequence: TGCGCCAGCAGCTTGTCGACAGGGCACAATCAGCCCCAGCATTTT.

V is TRBV29-1 and J is TRBJ1-2; the D gene is possibly TRBD1 (5 bases). The CDR3 contains 13 residues. Germline CDR1 reads SQVTM; CDR2 reads ANQGSEA. V was trimmed by 7 bases and J by 3 bases, leaving 15 bases between them. CDR3 residues: CSGGRGIDYGYTF. The CDR3 DNA reads as TGCAGCGGAGGGCGGGGGATAGACTATGGCTACACCTTC.

The chain uses TRBV6-4 and TRBJ2-6, with 10 positions matching TRBD2. Germline CDR1 and CDR2: MRHNA and SNTAGT. J lost 0 bases, V lost 4 bases, and 3 bases had no gene match. There are 17 residues in the CDR3. The CDR3: CASSALAGSSGANVLTF. CDR3 nucleotides: TGTGCCAGCAGTGCACTAGCGGGGAGCTCTGGGGCCAACGTCCTGACTTTC.

This chain joins TRBV5-1 and TRBJ1-1; TRBD1 matches 10 bases. The V and J ends lost 3 bases and 3 bases, in that order; junction bases with no gene match: 5. The germline CDR1 and CDR2 sequences are SGHRS and YFSETQ. CDR3 length: 15 residues. CDR3 sequence: CASSSRGTGDTEAFF. The CDR3, as DNA: TGCGCCAGCAGCTCCCGGGGGACAGGGGACACTGAAGCTTTCTTT.

V gene TRBV11-2 combines with J gene TRBJ1-1, with TRBD1 identical over 9 bases. The germline V gene has CDR1 SGHAT and CDR2 FQNNGV. The CDR3 spans 14 residues. V shed 6 bases and J 3 bases; nucleotides not matched to a gene: 5. CDR3 amino acids: CASSYRGRDTEAFF. The CDR3 DNA sequence: TGTGCCAGCAGTTACAGGGGGCGCGACACTGAAGCTTTCTTT.

The chain carries TRBV27 and TRBJ2-7; 11 bases align to TRBD1. Germline V gene sequence: CDR1 MNHEY, CDR2 SMNVEV (reference sequence). This CDR3 spans 15 amino acids. J gave up 4 bases and V 6 bases, and 8 bases lay outside the gene matches. The DNA of the CDR3 is TGTGCCAGCAGCGAGGTAGGGACAGGGGGATACGAGCAGTACTTC. Encoded protein: CASSEVGTGGYEQYF.

The rearrangement links TRBV11-2 to TRBJ2-1; the match to TRBD1 covers 8 bases. The CDR3 runs to 16 residues. J lost 4 bases, V lost 4 bases, and 9 bases had no gene match. The V gene's germline CDR1 is SGHAT and CDR2 FQNNGV. The CDR3: CASSSRQGWGYNEQFF. The CDR3 DNA is TGTGCCAGCAGCTCCCGACAGGGGTGGGGATACAATGAGCAGTTCTTC.

The rearrangement joins TRBV10-2 to TRBJ1-5, with 7 bases matching TRBD1. Germline CDR1 reads WSHSY; CDR2 reads SAAADI. V gave up 8 bases and J gave up 6 bases; unmatched junction bases: 4. The CDR3 is 12 amino acids. CDR3 nucleotide sequence: TGCGCCAGCCGGGACAGTGGTCAGCCCCAGCATTTT. This encodes CASRDSGQPQHF.

Details on this clone: One end of the junction is discordant with germline, which a read error may explain. This chain uses TRBV7-3 with TRBJ1-2, with D possibly TRBD1 on 5 matching bases. The CDR3 sequence is 16 residues long. CDR1 is SGHTA, CDR2 FQGTGA, per germline. The CDR3 coding sequence is TGTGCCAGCAGCCTAACACCGGACACCGACTGGTATGGCTACACCTTC. This gives the protein CASSLTPDTDWYGYTF.

The chain links TRBV9 to TRBJ2-5; D uncertain. The CDR3 spans 13 residues. Germline CDR1 is SGDLS and CDR2 is YYNGEE. V lost 0 bases to trimming and J lost 2 bases, with 5 bases between them. CDR3 residues: CASSVANQETQYF. DNA of the CDR3: TGTGCCAGCAGCGTAGCTAATCAAGAGACCCAGTACTTC.

This chain uses TRBV5-1 with TRBJ1-2; a possible D gene is TRBD1 (6 bases). V shed 0 bases and J shed 3 bases, with 9 bases lying between them. The CDR3 contains 14 residues. CDR1 and CDR2 (germline): SGHRS, YFSETQ. The CDR3 protein is CASSLGAGDYGYTF. CDR3 nucleotide sequence: TGCGCCAGCAGCTTGGGGGCAGGGGACTATGGCTACACCTTC.

V usage is TRBV7-4 and J usage is TRBJ1-4, with TRBD1 as a possible D gene (6 bases). Germline V gene lookup returns CDR1 SGHVT and CDR2 SQSDAQ. V was clipped by 5 bases and J by 7 bases, with 17 bases between them. The CDR3 is 15 residues long. CDR3 sequence (DNA): TGTGCCAGCAGCCAGCTGGGACACCTCAGTGAAAAACTGTTTTTT. The encoded protein is CASSQLGHLSEKLFF.

The chain recombines TRBV5-4 with TRBJ2-7; tentative D call: TRBD2 (5 bases). The CDR3 totals 13 residues. V dropped 4 bases and J dropped 7 bases, with 15 bases sitting between them. Looked up from germline, CDR1 is SGHNT and CDR2 is YYREEE (reference sequence). The CDR3 loop is CASSPVPPGEQYF. Here the CDR3 DNA reads TGTGCCAGCAGCCCGGTACCCCCGGGGGAGCAGTACTTC. Together with reference TRBV5-4 and TRBJ2-7, the CDR3 gives the full variable domain: ETGVTQSPTHLIKTRGQQVTLRCSSQSGHNTVSWYQQALGQGPQFIFQYYREEENGRGNFPPRFSGLQFPNYSSELNVNALELDDSALYLCASSPVPPGEQYFGPGTRLTVT.

This sequence joins TRBV4-1 and TRBJ1-3; 8 bases align to TRBD1. V was pared by 3 bases and J by 2 bases, with 15 bases of the junction left unmatched. CDR1 and CDR2 (germline): MGHRA, YSYEKL. This CDR3 region has 19 residues. CDR3 nucleotides: TGCGCCAGCAGCCAGGACAGGGATATCGGGGTGAGACCTGGAAACACCATATATTTT. This encodes CASSQDRDIGVRPGNTIYF.

The rearrangement links TRBV5-1 to TRBJ1-1, with a weak D call TRBD1 (5 bases). V lost 4 bases to trimming and J lost 0 bases, with 10 bases between them. Germline V lookup: CDR1 SGHRS, CDR2 YFSETQ. This CDR3 has 14 residues. CDR3 DNA: TGCGCCAGCAGCCTACCGACAGTGAACACTGAAGCTTTCTTT. It translates to CASSLPTVNTEAFF.

The genes are TRBV10-3 and TRBJ1-5; D unclear. Germline assignment: CDR1 ENHRY and CDR2 SYGVKD. This CDR3 is 13 amino acids long. Trimming removed 9 bases at V and 7 bases at J, with 16 bases between. CDR3 sequence (DNA): TGTGCCATACGGACTGCAATGAACCAGCCCCAGCATTTT. As protein: CAIRTAMNQPQHF.